The T cell receptor beta chain under discussion was sequenced for a study of T-cell reconstitution after alpha-beta-depleted transplantation in children. A TCRbeta library incorporating unique molecular identifiers was prepared. From the PCR reads, TCRdb called clonotypes with MiXCR, one entry per CDR3 protein. The sample lists hundreds of thousands of distinct CDR3 sequences; roughly 17% were seen once. The germline V gene has CDR1 SGHRS and CDR2 YFSETQ. J was trimmed by 1 base and V by 2 bases; bases with no gene match: 6. The CDR3 has 15 amino acids. The material sequenced was PBMCs from the stem cell graft donor, taken from the stem cell graft. J is TRBJ2-7 and V is TRBV5-1; 7 bases are shared with TRBD1. The clonotype was recovered from a human donor who donated a stem cell graft to a child with acute myeloid leukemia. As DNA, the CDR3 is TGCGCCAGCAGCTTTGGCAGGGGGATGTCCTACGAGCAGTACTTC. This gives the protein CASSFGRGMSYEQYF.